The table lists the clone carrying this T cell receptor (beta chain) with many counts. Its antigen is currently unknown. This specimen belongs to a study of T-cell reconstitution after alpha-beta-depleted transplantation in children. The study, taken as a whole, reports: T-cell numbers and diversity one year post-transplant derived largely from freshly generated T cells. Where some patients showed high TCRbeta diversity at day 60, it came from recipient T cells and thymic progenitors that had survived. Several hundred expanded graft clones reportedly supplied alpha-beta T cells about two months after transplant.

It was with unique molecular identifiers that the TCRbeta library was prepared. TCRdb re-analysed the PCR reads in MiXCR, keeping a single row per CDR3 protein. This table holds 97,000 or so distinct CDR3 sequences, about 8% found once. Germline-derived CDR1 and CDR2 are LGHNA and YNFKEQ. CDR3 size: 18 residues. J lost 6 bases, V lost 2 bases, and 15 bases had no gene match. Sequenced material: PBMCs, taken before TCRalphabeta/CD19-depleted stem cell transplant. The source is a boy aged 2 to 9 with acute lymphoblastic leukemia, due to receive a stem cell transplant. This chain joins TRBV4-2 and TRBJ2-2; 7 bases map to TRBD2. The CDR3 reads CASSQLGGGLQVSGELFF. DNA for the CDR3: TGTGCCAGCAGCCAATTGGGGGGAGGGCTACAAGTATCCGGGGAGCTGTTTTTT.